This T cell receptor (beta chain) was recovered during a study of control samples from healthy donors and cancer patients. V lost 3 bases, J lost 4 bases, and 7 bases stayed unmatched. Germline CDR1 PRHDT, CDR2 FYEKMQ (reference sequence). The CDR3 covers 16 residues. Libraries were prepared by immunoSEQ multiplex PCR; TCRdb keeps only in-frame clonotypes and omits some of them. The data contain around 190,000 clones, roughly 90% of them singletons. The J gene is TRBJ1-2, the V gene TRBV13; 11 positions agree with TRBD1. The TCR was taken from a woman aged 50 to 65 in good health. Material: blood. The CDR3 DNA follows: TGTGCCAGCAGCTTCGGACAGGGGGCTAGAGTCTATGGCTACACCTTC. This translates into CASSFGQGARVYGYTF.